This TCR beta chain derives from a study of cytomegalovirus exposure and HLA in healthy donors. As for the study in general: Out of around 360 genotyped donors, about 80% belonged to the Caucasian-associated ancestry cluster. Overall study findings and caveats: Only CMV serostatus was available as immune exposure information.

Both 60 Vbeta primers and 13 Jbeta primers went into the PCR. Profiling relied on immunoSEQ multiplex PCR, and the TCRdb table lists in-frame clones only, not all of them. The data show approximately 200,000 clones, with almost 75% seen just once and approximately 3.1% held by the top ten. Worth noting for this clone: Its cognate antigen is unknown.

Sequencing used PBMCs. The origin of this receptor is a woman aged 25-40 years in good health and CMV-seropositive.

The CDR3 protein is CASSMDRYEQYF. The CDR3 DNA follows: TGTGCCAGCAGCATGGACAGATACGAGCAGTACTTC. The chain couples TRBV7-6 to TRBJ2-7, with a possible D match to TRBD1 (6 bases). The CDR3 length is 12 residues. Germline CDR1 is SGHVS and CDR2 is FNYEAQ. The V and J ends lost 5 bases and 4 bases respectively, with 9 bases between them.